The 6 T cell receptor beta chains given below trace back to one sample, sequenced in a study of identical twins (TCRdb year 2016). To prepare the library, 5' RACE was applied. TCRdb records Illumina HiSeq 2000 as the sequencer. The public reads were quality trimmed at Q25 with fastp and then assembled into clones with MiXCR by TCRdb, keeping productive beta chains. For every CDR3 protein sequence, its rows merge into one entry that carries the most common genes and DNA. For this sample there are about 520,000 distinct CDR3 sequences; roughly a fifth appear just once. Clones ranked in the top ten supply around 1% of the sample. This sample was shared with a second study, whose subject was T cells expressing NK-cell markers.

Sequencing input: CD4+ T cells sorted from blood. The source is a young woman in good health.

The chain links TRBV27 to TRBJ1-5; no firm D call. CDR3 length equals 17 residues. Trimming shortened V by 3 bases and J by 4 bases, and 19 bases separated the two germline ends. Germline V CDR1 and CDR2: MNHEY, SMNVEV (reference sequence). CDR3 residues: CASSFRRSGLANQPQHF. In nucleotides, the CDR3 is TGTGCCAGCAGTTTCCGGAGAAGCGGGCTCGCGAATCAGCCCCAGCATTTT.

The sample holds a few counts of this clonotype. The junction does not match germline at one end; this may be a read error. This chain links TRBV27 with TRBJ2-1; TRBD2 might be the D (7 bases). The CDR3 extends over 12 amino acids. CDR1 is MNHEY, CDR2 SMNVEV, per germline (reference sequence). The CDR3 DNA reads as TGTGCCAGCAGTTTATCGGTGGGGGGGCTGCTCTTC. Protein: CASSLSVGGLLF.

This clonotype occurred many times. The chain employs TRBV5-1 and TRBJ1-1; unclear D gene. Germline loops: CDR1 SGHRS, CDR2 YFSETQ. Trimming took 0 bases from V and 1 from J, leaving 13 bases between them. This CDR3 is 16 amino acids long. CDR3 residues: CASSLAPGRANTEAFF. The CDR3 DNA reads TGCGCCAGCAGCTTGGCCCCAGGACGGGCGAACACTGAAGCTTTCTTT.

The chain joins TRBV29-1 to TRBJ1-4; the D gene is possibly TRBD1 (5 bases). Deletions cut 6 bases from V and 12 bases from J, with 20 bases between. CDR1 is SQVTM, CDR2 ANQGSEA, per germline. The CDR3 extends over 13 amino acids. CDR3: CSVTQGPPFELFF. In nucleotides, the CDR3 is TGCAGCGTCACTCAGGGTCCCCCGTTCGAACTGTTTTTT.

This clonotype was seen at least ten times. The rearrangement joins TRBV4-3 to TRBJ2-7; no clear D gene. The V gene's germline CDR1 is LGHNA and CDR2 YSLEER. The V end was cut by 1 base, the J end by 5 bases, with 12 bases between. The CDR3 extends over 14 amino acids. The DNA for the CDR3 is TGCGCCAGCAGCCAAGGTCCAGGTACCCACGAGCAGTACTTC. Its protein product is CASSQGPGTHEQYF.

The sample holds a few counts of this clonotype. This sequence joins TRBV5-1 and TRBJ1-1, with D possibly matching TRBD1 (6 bases). The germline V gene encodes CDR1 SGHRS and CDR2 YFSETQ. V lost 0 bases to trimming and J lost 1 base, with 10 bases between them. This CDR3 comprises 15 residues. The CDR3 nucleotides read TGCGCCAGCAGCTTGGTAGAACAGGGGAACACTGAAGCTTTCTTT. Amino acids: CASSLVEQGNTEAFF.